The 7 T cell receptor beta chains below come from one sample, sequenced in a study of cytomegalovirus exposure and HLA in healthy donors. PCR involved 60 Vbeta and 13 Jbeta primers. Measured with immunoSEQ multiplex PCR; TCRdb has only the in-frame clones, and not every one. The table lists about 120,000 clones, around three quarters of them singletons. Material: PBMCs. These receptor sequences come from a woman in her twenties or thirties in good health and CMV-seronegative.

This rearrangement joins TRBV28 to TRBJ1-5; no clear D gene. CDR1 and CDR2 from the germline V gene are MDHEN and SYDVKM. V was clipped by 4 bases and J by 9 bases, with 16 bases between them. The CDR3 extends over 14 amino acids. The CDR3 spells CASSSRGLTRPQHF. DNA for the CDR3: TGTGCCAGCAGTTCCCGGGGTCTCACTCGGCCCCAGCATTTT.

The V and J genes are TRBV5-8 and TRBJ2-1; maybe TRBD1 (6 bases). Between the trimmed V and J ends, which lost 1 base and 2 bases, there was a span of 13 bases. CDR1 and CDR2 from the germline V gene are SGHTS and YDEGEE. The CDR3 spans 16 residues. This CDR3 reads CASSLFPGHPYNEQFF. The CDR3 DNA sequence: TGTGCCAGCAGCTTGTTCCCGGGACACCCCTACAATGAGCAGTTCTTC. Filled out from reference TRBV5-8 and TRBJ2-1, the complete variable domain reads EAGVTQSPTHLIKTRGQQATLRCSPISGHTSVYWYQQALGLGLQFLLWYDEGEERNRGNFPPRFSGRQFPNYSSELNVNALELEDSALYLCASSLFPGHPYNEQFFGPGTRLTVL.

The chain recombines TRBV28 with TRBJ2-5; no definite D call. Germline loops: CDR1 MDHEN, CDR2 SYDVKM. Trimming left V 5 bases short and J 0 bases short, with 7 bases between. This CDR3 has 13 residues. CDR3 loop: CASSPTYQETQYF. The CDR3 DNA follows: TGTGCCAGCAGTCCTACGTACCAAGAGACCCAGTACTTC.

The rearrangement links TRBV5-1 to TRBJ2-2; D gene unclear. The CDR3 runs to 15 residues. The germline V and J ends were trimmed by 2 bases and 2 bases, with 10 bases remaining between them. Germline V gene data show CDR1 as SGHRS and CDR2 as YFSETQ. In DNA, the CDR3 is TGCGCCAGCAGCTTCTCGGGTCCTAACACCGGGGAGCTGTTTTTT. This translates into CASSFSGPNTGELFF.

This clone has just one count. This may arise from a read error, as a much more abundant clone is one base away. The V and J genes are TRBV6-5 and TRBJ2-5; TRBD1 matches 8 bases. The DNA matches TRBJ2-7 better at its end, which makes the J call doubtful. Germline loops: CDR1 MNHEY, CDR2 SVGAGI. The CDR3 contains 13 residues. Written as DNA, the CDR3 is TGTGCCAGCGGCAAGGACAGGGCGCGCGAGCAGTACTTC. Translation gives CASGKDRAREQYF.

The chain links TRBV5-1 to TRBJ2-7, with 8 bases aligning to TRBD2. CDR3 length: 15 amino acids. After removal of 0 bases from V and 0 bases from J, the junction contained 2 bases not matched to a gene. CDR1 and CDR2 from the germline V gene are SGHRS and YFSETQ. The CDR3 is CASSLAGTSSYEQYF. The CDR3 nucleotides read TGCGCCAGCAGCTTGGCCGGGACTAGCTCCTACGAGCAGTACTTC.

The chain couples TRBV5-1 to TRBJ1-3; a possible D gene is TRBD1 (6 bases). The germline gives CDR1 SGHRS, CDR2 YFSETQ. CDR3 length: 15 residues. The V and J ends lost 2 bases and 4 bases respectively, with 13 bases between them. The DNA for the CDR3 is TGCGCCAGCAGCTTACAGGGTTATGAGGGAAACACCATATATTTT. Translated, it gives CASSLQGYEGNTIYF.